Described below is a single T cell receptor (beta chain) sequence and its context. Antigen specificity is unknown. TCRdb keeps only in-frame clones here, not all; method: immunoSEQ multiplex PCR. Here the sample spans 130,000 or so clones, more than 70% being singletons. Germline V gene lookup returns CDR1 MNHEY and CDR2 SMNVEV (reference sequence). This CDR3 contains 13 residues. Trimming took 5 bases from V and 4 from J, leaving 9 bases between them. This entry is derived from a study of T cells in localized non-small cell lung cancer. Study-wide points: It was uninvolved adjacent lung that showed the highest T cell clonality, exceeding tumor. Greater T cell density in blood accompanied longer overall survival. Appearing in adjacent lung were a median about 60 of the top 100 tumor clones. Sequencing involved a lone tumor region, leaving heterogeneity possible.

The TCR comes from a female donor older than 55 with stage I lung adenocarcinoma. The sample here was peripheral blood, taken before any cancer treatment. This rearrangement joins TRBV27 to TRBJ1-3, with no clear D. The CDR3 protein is CASSPQPGNTIYF. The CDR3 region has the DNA TGTGCCAGCAGTCCCCAACCCGGAAACACCATATATTTT.